This T cell receptor beta chain emerged from a study of T cell repertoires in cytomegalovirus infection. Overall study: Public TCR beta signatures were indicative of both CMV infection and a matching HLA type. Study observations and caveats: Clonotype analysis showed dominance of the ex vivo response by HLA-C-restricted CMV-specific TCR beta clonotypes. The cumulative frequency of public TCR beta families identified carriers of CMV plus the relevant HLA.

The CDR3 spans 12 residues. The V and J ends lost 3 bases and 5 bases respectively, with 8 bases between them. Germline values: CDR1 MDHEN, CDR2 SYDVKM. TCRdb used MiXCR to reprocess the reads, holding one entry per CDR3 protein. The data hold more than 250,000 distinct CDR3 sequences, with around 13% observed a single time. In this sample, this clonotype turned up a few times. The antigen is not known. This receptor was identified in a human donor in good health (CMV status not recorded). Some clones in this sample may be carry-over from other donors' samples. Sequencing was done on a sample of PBMCs. J is TRBJ2-7 and V is TRBV28; possible D gene TRBD1, 5 bases. The CDR3 protein is CASSLKGNEQYF. The CDR3 DNA reads TGTGCCAGCAGTTTGAAGGGGAACGAGCAGTACTTC.